The 8 T cell receptor beta chains presented below share a single source sample, sequenced in a study of T cells in Graves' hyperthyroidism and ophthalmopathy. Amplification targeted TCR beta CDR3 regions from RNA transcripts. RT-PCR in the first round (using the HTBI primer set) targeted the TCR CDR3. MiXCR, applied by TCRdb to the multiplex PCR reads, yields one record per CDR3 protein. The sample lists roughly 290,000 distinct CDR3 sequences; approximately 15% were seen once. Sequencing input: blood. The receptor set was obtained from a woman aged 55-70 years with Graves' ophthalmopathy.

This sequence joins TRBV7-3 and TRBJ1-1, with a possible D match to TRBD1 (5 bases). In germline, CDR1 is SGHTA, CDR2 FQGTGA. Trimming stripped 4 bases from V and 4 bases from J, with 25 bases between. The CDR3 is 18 amino acids. The DNA for the CDR3 is TGTGCCAGCAGCTCATCAATTGGGGCCCCTCAAAAAGGCACTGAAGCTTTCTTT. It codes for CASSSSIGAPQKGTEAFF.

A few counts support this clonotype. A much larger clone sits a single nucleotide away, making a read error possible. The chain has TRBV25-1 and TRBJ1-3, with no clear D. CDR1 is MGHDK, CDR2 SYGVNS, per germline. Trimming took 4 bases from V and 9 from J, leaving 13 bases between them. This CDR3 spans 13 amino acids. CDR3 in amino acids: CASSGGRRSTIYF. The CDR3 nucleotides read TGTGCCAGCAGTGGCGGCCGTAGAAGCACCATATATTTT.

The chain carries TRBV28 and TRBJ1-5; D is unresolved. This CDR3 is 12 amino acids long. Germline V lookup: CDR1 MDHEN, CDR2 SYDVKM. V was shortened by 5 bases and J by 8 bases, with 10 bases between the two germline ends. The CDR3 nucleotides are TGTGCCAGCAGTAATCCTTGGGAGCCCCAGCATTTT. Translated: CASSNPWEPQHF.

This clonotype came up many times. The gene calls are TRBV27 and TRBJ2-7, with D perhaps matching TRBD2 (6 bases). In germline, CDR1 is MNHEY, CDR2 SMNVEV (reference sequence). Between the trimmed V and J ends, which lost 7 bases and 0 bases, there was a span of 16 bases. The CDR3 contains 15 residues. CDR3 region: CASTEGSGSSYEQYF. In nucleotides, the CDR3 is TGTGCCAGCACCGAGGGGTCCGGGAGCTCCTACGAGCAGTACTTC.

This clonotype was recorded many times. V usage is TRBV2 and J usage is TRBJ2-3; no clear D. In germline, CDR1 is SNHLY, CDR2 FYNNEI. V was clipped by 3 bases and J by 3 bases, with 10 bases between them. The length of the CDR3 is 14 residues. The CDR3 loop is CASSDPYTTDTQYF. As DNA, the CDR3 is TGTGCCAGCAGTGACCCTTACACAACAGATACGCAGTATTTT.

This clonotype has at least ten counts. The genes are TRBV6-1 and TRBJ2-3, with 8 bases that match TRBD2. V shed 4 bases and J 0 bases; nucleotides not matched to a gene: 6. This CDR3 has 16 residues. From germline, CDR1 is MNHNS and CDR2 SASEGT. CDR3 sequence: CASSGRLASSTDTQYF. DNA for the CDR3: TGTGCCAGCAGTGGTCGACTAGCGTCTAGCACAGATACGCAGTATTTT.

This clonotype appeared many times. V and J are TRBV7-6 and TRBJ1-1; maybe TRBD1 (5 bases). The CDR3 covers 15 residues. Trimming left V 5 bases short and J 1 base short, with 14 bases between. CDR1 is SGHVS, CDR2 FNYEAQ, per germline. The CDR3 DNA reads TGTGCCAGCAGCGGGCGGGTAGGGGAGAACACTGAAGCTTTCTTT. Protein sequence: CASSGRVGENTEAFF.

This clonotype was picked up many times. CDR3 amino acids: CASSPTGTDYEQYF. The CDR3 nucleotides read TGCGCCAGCAGCCCGACCGGGACAGACTACGAGCAGTACTTC. The J gene is TRBJ2-7, the V gene TRBV5-1; TRBD1 agrees at 7 bases. The V and J ends lost 4 bases and 3 bases, in that order; junction bases with no gene match: 7. Germline V gene lookup returns CDR1 SGHRS and CDR2 YFSETQ. The CDR3 is 14 residues long.